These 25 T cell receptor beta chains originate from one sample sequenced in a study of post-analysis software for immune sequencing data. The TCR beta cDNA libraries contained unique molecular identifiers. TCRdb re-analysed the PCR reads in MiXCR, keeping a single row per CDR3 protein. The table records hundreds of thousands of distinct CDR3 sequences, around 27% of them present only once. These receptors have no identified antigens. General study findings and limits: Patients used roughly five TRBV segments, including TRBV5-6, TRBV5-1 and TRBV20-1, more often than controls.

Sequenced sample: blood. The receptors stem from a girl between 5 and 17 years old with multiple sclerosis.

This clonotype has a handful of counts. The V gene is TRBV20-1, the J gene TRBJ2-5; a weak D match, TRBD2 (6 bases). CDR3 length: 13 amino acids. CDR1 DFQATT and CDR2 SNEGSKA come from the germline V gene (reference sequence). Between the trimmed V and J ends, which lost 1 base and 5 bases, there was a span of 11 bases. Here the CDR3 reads CSARGLAGETQYF. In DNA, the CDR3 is TGCAGTGCTAGAGGCCTCGCGGGGGAGACCCAGTACTTC.

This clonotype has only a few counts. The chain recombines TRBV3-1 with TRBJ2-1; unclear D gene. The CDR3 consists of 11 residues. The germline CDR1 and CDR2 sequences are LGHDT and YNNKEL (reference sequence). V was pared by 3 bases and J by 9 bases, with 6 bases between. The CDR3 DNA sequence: TGTGCCAGCAGCCACGTGGGTGAGCAGTTCTTC. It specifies CASSHVGEQFF.

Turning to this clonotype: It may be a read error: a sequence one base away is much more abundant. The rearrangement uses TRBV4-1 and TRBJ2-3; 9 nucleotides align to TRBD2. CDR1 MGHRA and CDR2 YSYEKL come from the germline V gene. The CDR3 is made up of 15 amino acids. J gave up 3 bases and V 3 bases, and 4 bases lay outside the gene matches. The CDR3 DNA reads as TGCGCCAGCAGCCAGAAGCGGGGGGTGACAGATACGCAGTATTTT. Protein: CASSQKRGVTDTQYF.

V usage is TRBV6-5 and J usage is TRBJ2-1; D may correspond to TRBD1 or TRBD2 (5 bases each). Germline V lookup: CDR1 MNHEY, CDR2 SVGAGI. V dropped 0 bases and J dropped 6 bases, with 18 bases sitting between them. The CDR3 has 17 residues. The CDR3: CASSYSSGRKRGNEQFF. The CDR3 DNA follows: TGTGCCAGCAGTTACTCTTCGGGACGCAAACGGGGCAATGAGCAGTTCTTC.

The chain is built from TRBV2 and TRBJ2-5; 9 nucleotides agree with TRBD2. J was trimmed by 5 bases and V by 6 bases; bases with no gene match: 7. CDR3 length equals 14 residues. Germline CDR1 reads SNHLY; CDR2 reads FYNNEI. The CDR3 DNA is TGTGCCAGCAGATGGCGGGGGGGCCCCGAGACCCAGTACTTC. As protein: CASRWRGGPETQYF.

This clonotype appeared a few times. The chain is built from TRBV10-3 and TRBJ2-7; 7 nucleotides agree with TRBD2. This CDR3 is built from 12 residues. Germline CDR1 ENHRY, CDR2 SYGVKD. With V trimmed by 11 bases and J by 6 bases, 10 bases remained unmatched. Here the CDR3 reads CASGLDIREQYF. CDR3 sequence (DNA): TGTGCCTCCGGACTAGACATACGCGAGCAGTACTTC.

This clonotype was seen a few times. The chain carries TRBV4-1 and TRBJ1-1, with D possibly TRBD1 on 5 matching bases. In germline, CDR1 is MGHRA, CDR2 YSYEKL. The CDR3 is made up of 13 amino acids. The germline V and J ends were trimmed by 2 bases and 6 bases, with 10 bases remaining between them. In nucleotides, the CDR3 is TGCGCCAGCAGCCAACGAGGGGACGCTGAAGCTTTCTTT. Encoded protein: CASSQRGDAEAFF.

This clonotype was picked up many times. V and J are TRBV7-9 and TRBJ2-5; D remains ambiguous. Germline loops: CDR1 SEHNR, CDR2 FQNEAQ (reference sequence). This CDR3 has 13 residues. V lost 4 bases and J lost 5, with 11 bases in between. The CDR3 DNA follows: TGTGCCAGCAGCTCAAGGGTGTACGAGACCCAGTACTTC. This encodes CASSSRVYETQYF. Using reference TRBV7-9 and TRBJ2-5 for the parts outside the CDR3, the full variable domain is DTGVSQNPRHKITKRGQNVTFRCDPISEHNRLYWYRQTLGQGPEFLTYFQNEAQLEKSRLLSDRFSAERPKGSFSTLEIQRTEQGDSAMYLCASSSRVYETQYFGPGTRLLVL.

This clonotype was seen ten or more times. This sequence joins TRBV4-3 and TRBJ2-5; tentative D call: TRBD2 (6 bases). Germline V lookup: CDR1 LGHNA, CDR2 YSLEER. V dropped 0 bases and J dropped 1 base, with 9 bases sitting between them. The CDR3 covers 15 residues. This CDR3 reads CASSQDVEGQETQYF. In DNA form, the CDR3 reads TGCGCCAGCAGCCAAGACGTGGAGGGCCAAGAGACCCAGTACTTC.

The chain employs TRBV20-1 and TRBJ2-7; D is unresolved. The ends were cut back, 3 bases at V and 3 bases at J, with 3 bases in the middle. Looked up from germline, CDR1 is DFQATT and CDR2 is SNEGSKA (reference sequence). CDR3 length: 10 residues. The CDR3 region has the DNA TGCAGTGCTAGCGGCTACGAGCAGTACTTC. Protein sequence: CSASGYEQYF.

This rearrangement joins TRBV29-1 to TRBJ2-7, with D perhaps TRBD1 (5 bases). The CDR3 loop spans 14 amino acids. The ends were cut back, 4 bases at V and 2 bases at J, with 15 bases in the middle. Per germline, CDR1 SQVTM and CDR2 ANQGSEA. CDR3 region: CSVVRQSSTYEQYF. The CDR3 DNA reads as TGCAGCGTTGTTAGACAGTCTTCAACCTACGAGCAGTACTTC.

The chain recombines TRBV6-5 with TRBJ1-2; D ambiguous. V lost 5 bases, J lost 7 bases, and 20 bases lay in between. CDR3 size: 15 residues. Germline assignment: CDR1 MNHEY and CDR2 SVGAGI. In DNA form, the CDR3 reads TGTGCCAGCAGTCCTCATACCGTGTCCGGCCGTGGCTACACCTTC. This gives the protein CASSPHTVSGRGYTF.

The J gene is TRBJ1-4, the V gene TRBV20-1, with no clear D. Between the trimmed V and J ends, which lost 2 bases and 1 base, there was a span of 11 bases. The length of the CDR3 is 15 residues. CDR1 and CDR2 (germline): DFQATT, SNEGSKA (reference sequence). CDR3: CSARQDAVTNEKLFF. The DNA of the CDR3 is TGCAGTGCTAGACAGGACGCAGTAACTAATGAAAAACTGTTTTTT.

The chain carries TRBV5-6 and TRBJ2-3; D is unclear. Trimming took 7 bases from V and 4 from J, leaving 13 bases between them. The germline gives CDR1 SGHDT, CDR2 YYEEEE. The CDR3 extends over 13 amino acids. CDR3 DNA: TGTGCCAGCGTCCGGACGCCCGCAGATACGCAGTATTTT. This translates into CASVRTPADTQYF.

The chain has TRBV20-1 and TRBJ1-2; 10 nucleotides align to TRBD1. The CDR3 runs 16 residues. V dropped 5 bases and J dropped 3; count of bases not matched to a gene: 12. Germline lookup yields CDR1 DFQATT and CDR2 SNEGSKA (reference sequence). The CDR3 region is CSAPRWDRGSDYGYTF. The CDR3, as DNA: TGCAGTGCTCCCCGGTGGGACAGGGGTTCGGACTATGGCTACACCTTC.

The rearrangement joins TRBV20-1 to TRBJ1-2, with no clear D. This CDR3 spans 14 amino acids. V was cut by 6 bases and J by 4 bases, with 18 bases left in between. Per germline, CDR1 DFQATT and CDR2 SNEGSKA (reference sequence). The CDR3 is CSASHGLYPYGYTF. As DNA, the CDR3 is TGCAGTGCCTCACACGGCTTGTACCCCTATGGCTACACCTTC.

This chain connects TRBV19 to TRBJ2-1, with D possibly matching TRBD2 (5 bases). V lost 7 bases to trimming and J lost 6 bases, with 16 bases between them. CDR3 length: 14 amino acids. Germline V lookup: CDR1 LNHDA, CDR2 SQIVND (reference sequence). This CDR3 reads CASTGEFVRNEQFF. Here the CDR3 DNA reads TGTGCCAGTACTGGGGAGTTCGTTCGCAATGAGCAGTTCTTC.

The CDR3 region is CATALRAGRPPYEQYF. The CDR3 DNA reads as TGTGCCACAGCGCTCAGGGCGGGACGCCCGCCCTACGAGCAGTACTTC. The rearrangement joins TRBV15 to TRBJ2-7, with D possibly matching TRBD2 (6 bases). Trimming shortened V by 9 bases and J by 2 bases, and 23 bases separated the two germline ends. The CDR3 runs 16 residues. Per germline, CDR1 LNHNV and CDR2 YYDKDF (reference sequence). Looking up the rest from reference TRBV15 and TRBJ2-7 gives the full variable domain: DAMVIQNPRYQVTQFGKPVTLSCSQTLNHNVMYWYQQKSSQAPKLLFHYYDKDFNNEADTPDNFQSRRPNTSFCFLDIRSPGLGDTAMYLCATALRAGRPPYEQYFGPGTRLTVT.

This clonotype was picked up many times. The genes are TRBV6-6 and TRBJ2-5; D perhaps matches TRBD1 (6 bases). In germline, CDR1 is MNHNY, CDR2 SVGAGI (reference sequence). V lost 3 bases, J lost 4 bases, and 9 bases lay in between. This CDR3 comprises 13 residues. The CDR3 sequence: CASSYRGGETQYF. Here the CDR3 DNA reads TGTGCCAGCAGTTATAGAGGGGGAGAGACCCAGTACTTC.

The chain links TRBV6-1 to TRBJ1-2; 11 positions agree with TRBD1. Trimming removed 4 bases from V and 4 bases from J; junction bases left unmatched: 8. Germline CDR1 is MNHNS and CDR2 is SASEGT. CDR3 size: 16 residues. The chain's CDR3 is CASSVGTGGNFYGYTF. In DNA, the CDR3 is TGTGCCAGCAGTGTCGGGACAGGGGGAAATTTCTATGGCTACACCTTC.

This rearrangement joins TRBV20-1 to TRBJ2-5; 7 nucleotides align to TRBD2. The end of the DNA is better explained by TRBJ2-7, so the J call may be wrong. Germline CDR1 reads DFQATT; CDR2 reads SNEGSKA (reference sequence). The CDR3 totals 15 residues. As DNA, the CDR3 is TGCAGTGCTAGAGATCAGAAGCGGCGGGGGTACGAGCAGTACTTC. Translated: CSARDQKRRGYEQYF.

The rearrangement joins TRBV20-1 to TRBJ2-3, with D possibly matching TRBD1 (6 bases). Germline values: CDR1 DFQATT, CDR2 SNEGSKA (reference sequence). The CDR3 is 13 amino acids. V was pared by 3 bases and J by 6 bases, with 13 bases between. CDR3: CSASPDRLDTQYF. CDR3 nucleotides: TGCAGTGCTAGTCCAGACAGGTTGGATACGCAGTATTTT.

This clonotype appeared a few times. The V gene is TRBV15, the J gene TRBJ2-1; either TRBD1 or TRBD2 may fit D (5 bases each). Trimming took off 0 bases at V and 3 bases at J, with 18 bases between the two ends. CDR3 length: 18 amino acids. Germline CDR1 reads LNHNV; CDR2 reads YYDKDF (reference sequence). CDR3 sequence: CATSRDRRWDQDYNEQFF. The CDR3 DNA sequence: TGTGCCACCAGCAGAGACCGTCGCTGGGACCAGGACTACAATGAGCAGTTCTTC.

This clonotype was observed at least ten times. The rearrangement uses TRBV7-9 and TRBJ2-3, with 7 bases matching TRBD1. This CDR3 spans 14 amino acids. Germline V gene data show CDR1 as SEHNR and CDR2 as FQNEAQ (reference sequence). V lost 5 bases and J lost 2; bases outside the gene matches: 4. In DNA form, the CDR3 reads TGTGCCAGCAGCCCCGACAGGGCCACAGATACGCAGTATTTT. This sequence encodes CASSPDRATDTQYF.

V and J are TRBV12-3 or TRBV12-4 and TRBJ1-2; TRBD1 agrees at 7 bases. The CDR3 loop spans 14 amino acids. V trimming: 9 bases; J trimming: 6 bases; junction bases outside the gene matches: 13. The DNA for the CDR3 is TGTGCCAGTCAGGGGGACACCCTTTCCGATGGCTACACCTTC. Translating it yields CASQGDTLSDGYTF.